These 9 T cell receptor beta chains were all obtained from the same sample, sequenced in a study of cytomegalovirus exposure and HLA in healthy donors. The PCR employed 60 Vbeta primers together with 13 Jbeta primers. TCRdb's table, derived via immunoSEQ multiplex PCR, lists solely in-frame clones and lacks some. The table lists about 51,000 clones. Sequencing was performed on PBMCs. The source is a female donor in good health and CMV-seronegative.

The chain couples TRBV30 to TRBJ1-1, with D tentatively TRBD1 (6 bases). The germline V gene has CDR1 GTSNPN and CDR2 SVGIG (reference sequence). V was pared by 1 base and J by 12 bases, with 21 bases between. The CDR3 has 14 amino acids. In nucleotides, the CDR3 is TGTGCCTGGAGTGCCTCGACCCCACAGGGCGGAACTTTCTTT. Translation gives CAWSASTPQGGTFF.

CDR3 in amino acids: CASSESGPGDTEAFF. The CDR3 nucleotides read TGTGCCAGCAGTGAATCGGGGCCGGGGGACACTGAAGCTTTCTTT. The rearrangement links TRBV6-1 to TRBJ1-1, with D possibly matching TRBD1 (5 bases). The CDR3 covers 15 residues. Germline V gene lookup returns CDR1 MNHNS and CDR2 SASEGT. V was shortened by 2 bases and J by 3 bases, with 13 bases between the two germline ends.

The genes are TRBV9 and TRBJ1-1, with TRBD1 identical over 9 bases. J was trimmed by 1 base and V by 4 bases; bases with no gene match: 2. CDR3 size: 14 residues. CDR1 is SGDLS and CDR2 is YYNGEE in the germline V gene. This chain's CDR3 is CASSPQGANTEAFF. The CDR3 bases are TGTGCCAGCAGCCCACAGGGGGCGAACACTGAAGCTTTCTTT.

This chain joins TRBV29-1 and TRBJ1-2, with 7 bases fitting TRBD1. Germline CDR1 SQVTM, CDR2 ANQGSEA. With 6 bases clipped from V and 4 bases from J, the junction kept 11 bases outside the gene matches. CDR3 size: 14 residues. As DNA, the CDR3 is TGCAGCGTGGGACCCGGGGCAGGGGGCTATGGCTACACCTTC. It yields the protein CSVGPGAGGYGYTF. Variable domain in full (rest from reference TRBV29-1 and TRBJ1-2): SAVISQKPSRDICQRGTSLTIQCQVDSQVTMMFWYRQQPGQSLTLIATANQGSEATYESGFVIDKFPISRPNLTFSTLTVSNMSPEDSSIYLCSVGPGAGGYGYTFGSGTRLTVV.

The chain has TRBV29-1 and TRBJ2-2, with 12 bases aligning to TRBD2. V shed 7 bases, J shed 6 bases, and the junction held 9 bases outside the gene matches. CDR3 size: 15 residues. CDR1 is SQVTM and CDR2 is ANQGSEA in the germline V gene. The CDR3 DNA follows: TGCAGCGCAGACAGGACTAGCGGGACCCCCGGGGAGCTGTTTTTT. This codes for CSADRTSGTPGELFF.

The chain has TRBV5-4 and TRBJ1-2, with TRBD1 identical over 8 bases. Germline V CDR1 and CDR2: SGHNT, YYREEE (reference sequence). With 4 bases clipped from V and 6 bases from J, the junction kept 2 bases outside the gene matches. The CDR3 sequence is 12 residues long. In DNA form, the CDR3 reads TGTGCCAGCAGCCCGGGACAGGATGGCTACACCTTC. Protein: CASSPGQDGYTF.

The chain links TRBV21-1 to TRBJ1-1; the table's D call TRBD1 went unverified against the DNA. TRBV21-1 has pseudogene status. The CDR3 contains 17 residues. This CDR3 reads CASSSKRGTGVGTEAFF. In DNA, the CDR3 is TGTGCCAGCAGCAGTAAAAGGGGGACAGGGGTCGGCACTGAAGCTTTCTTT.

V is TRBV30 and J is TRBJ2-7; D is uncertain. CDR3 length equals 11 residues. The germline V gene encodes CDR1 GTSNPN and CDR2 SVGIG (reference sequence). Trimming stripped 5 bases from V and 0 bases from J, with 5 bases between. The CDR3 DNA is TGTGCCTGGGGTAGCTCCTACGAGCAGTACTTC. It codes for CAWGSSYEQYF.

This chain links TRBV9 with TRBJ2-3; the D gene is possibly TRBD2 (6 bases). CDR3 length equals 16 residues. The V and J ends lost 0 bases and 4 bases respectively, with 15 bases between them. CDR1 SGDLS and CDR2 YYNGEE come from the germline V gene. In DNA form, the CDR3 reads TGTGCCAGCAGCGTAGGCTGGGGGACTGTTGCAGATACGCAGTATTTT. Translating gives CASSVGWGTVADTQYF.